One sample yielded the 6 T cell receptor beta chains listed below, sequenced in a study of OX40 agonist ivuxolimab in advanced cancers. The protocol was immunoSEQ multiplex PCR, while the TCRdb copy is restricted to in-frame clones and leaves out a portion. The sample has fewer than 65,000 clones; roughly 90% are singletons. The sample was CD4+ or CD8+ T cells sorted from blood, taken in a trial of the OX40 agonist ivuxolimab. The source is an adult with an advanced solid tumor such as melanoma, head and neck, liver or kidney cancer.

The rearrangement links TRBV5-5 to TRBJ1-5, with D perhaps TRBD1 (5 bases). From germline, CDR1 is SGHKS and CDR2 YYEKEE (reference sequence). Trimming pared 4 bases from V and 1 base from J, leaving 12 bases between. The CDR3 spans 15 residues. CDR3 nucleotides: TGTGCCAGCAGCCCTCAGGGTGTCAGCAATCAGCCCCAGCATTTT. Translating it yields CASSPQGVSNQPQHF.

This clone was detected a few times. The V gene is TRBV28, the J gene TRBJ2-3; 9 bases align to TRBD2. The J segment lost 4 bases and the V segment lost 2 bases, leaving 13 bases of the junction unmatched. The CDR3 length is 18 residues. Germline-derived CDR1 and CDR2 are MDHEN and SYDVKM. The CDR3: CASSLSGWREGRADTQYF. The DNA of the CDR3 is TGTGCCAGCAGTTTAAGCGGGTGGCGGGAGGGCCGAGCAGATACGCAGTATTTT.

The CDR3 sequence: CAFLIGTEYGYTF. The CDR3 DNA reads TGTGCCTTCCTGATCGGGACGGAGTATGGCTACACCTTC. This chain connects TRBV30 to TRBJ1-2, with D possibly TRBD1 on 5 matching bases. V lost 7 bases and J 5 bases, leaving 17 bases between the germline ends. Germline V gene sequence: CDR1 GTSNPN, CDR2 SVGIG (reference sequence). This CDR3 is built from 13 residues.

The CDR3 protein is CASSPGTGNYEQYF. CDR3 DNA sequence: TGTGCCAGTAGTCCCGGGACAGGGAATTACGAGCAGTACTTC. This sequence joins TRBV19 and TRBJ2-7, with TRBD1 matching over 9 bases. V was clipped by 5 bases and J by 4 bases; unmatched bases: 6. The V gene's germline CDR1 is LNHDA and CDR2 SQIVND (reference sequence). The CDR3 is made up of 14 amino acids.

This chain links TRBV9 with TRBJ2-7; D uncertain. The CDR3 has 13 amino acids. Germline V gene data show CDR1 as SGDLS and CDR2 as YYNGEE. Trimming shortened V by 7 bases and J by 5 bases, and 16 bases separated the two germline ends. CDR3 sequence reads: CASGRKGRNEQYF. Here the CDR3 DNA reads TGTGCCAGCGGCCGGAAGGGCCGGAACGAGCAGTACTTC.

The rearrangement links TRBV27 to TRBJ1-2; D gene ambiguous. Germline V gene data show CDR1 as MNHEY and CDR2 as SMNVEV (reference sequence). The CDR3 sequence is 14 residues long. V was cut by 6 bases and J by 7 bases, with 18 bases left in between. CDR3 sequence reads: CASSLFNGAGGYTF. CDR3 nucleotides: TGTGCCAGCAGCTTGTTCAACGGTGCGGGTGGCTACACCTTC.